Sequencing of this T cell receptor (beta chain) was carried out in a study of siplizumab effects on memory and regulatory T cells. General study findings and limits: With siplizumab, Treg-derived clones averaged roughly 66% of mappable alloreactive CD4+ clones, versus 25% to 30% in controls. Assignment of a naive or memory phenotype failed for roughly 80-96% of the proliferating CD4+ or CD8+ clones. Naive T cells looked more diverse than memory cells and looked like major alloresponse contributors.

Assays were performed on approximately 1.1 x 10^5 TCR templates per sample. Repertoires were generated with immunoSEQ multiplex PCR, while TCRdb's copy carries only in-frame clones and drops some. This table holds approximately 82,000 clones, about 91% found once. The germline CDR1 and CDR2 sequences are SGHDT and YYEEEE. CDR3 length: 14 residues. V lost 4 bases and J lost 11, with 18 bases in between. On this clone: The target antigen is unknown.

Sequenced: Tregs sorted from blood. V gene TRBV5-6 combines with J gene TRBJ1-4; D is possibly TRBD1 (5 bases). This TCR came from a human donor in good health. The CDR3 coding sequence is TGTGCCAGCAGCGAAAGCCCAGGTTGGGGGAAACTGTTTTTT. It codes for CASSESPGWGKLFF.